The rows below give T cell receptor beta chains drawn from one sample of a study of siplizumab effects on memory and regulatory T cells. Here immunoSEQ multiplex PCR was the method, and the copy in TCRdb shows in-frame clones only, minus some. The table lists roughly 69,000 clones, 83% of them singletons. Sequenced: memory CD4+ T cells sorted from blood. Source of these receptors: a human donor in good health. The CDR3 runs from the conserved cysteine through the conserved F or W. The D gene is left open where the match is weak. A clone size is listed for some rows: how often the clone was seen (once, few, many), or a class if it is expanded.

v_gene,abundance,d_gene,j_gene,CDR3nt,CDR3aa
TRBV5-8,-,TRBD1,TRBJ1-5,TGTGCCAGCAGCCGCCGGACAGGAAACAATCAGCCCCAGCATTTT,CASSRRTGNNQPQHF
TRBV6-5,-,-,TRBJ2-3,TGTGCCAGCAGTTACTGGGGGCCTAGCACAGATACGCAGTATTTT,CASSYWGPSTDTQYF
TRBV7-2,-,TRBD2,TRBJ2-5,TGTGCCAGCAGCTTCCAATCCGGGACTAGCGGGGGAGAGACCCAGTACTTC,CASSFQSGTSGGETQYF
TRBV5-1,-,-,TRBJ2-1,TGCGCCAGCAGCTTGGGGGCGACGGTCGCCAATGAGCAGTTCTTC,CASSLGATVANEQFF
TRBV27,few,-,TRBJ1-5,TGTGCCAGCAGTTTGGCGGGTCAGCCCCAGCATTTT,CASSLAGQPQHF
TRBV6-6,once,-,TRBJ1-5,TGTGCCAGCAGCACAGGACCTCCCACATCTGGGCCCCAGCATTTT,CASSTGPPTSGPQHF
TRBV10-3,-,-,TRBJ2-7,TGTGCCATCAGCAGTAGGTTAAACTACGAGCAGTACTTC,CAISSRLNYEQYF
TRBV7-9,-,-,TRBJ2-7,TGTGCCAGCAGCTCTCAGGGGACCTCCTACGAGCAGTACTTC,CASSSQGTSYEQYF
TRBV4-1,-,TRBD2,TRBJ2-1,TGCGCCAGCAGCCCACCACTAGCGGGAGGAGGTCAAGGGCAGTTCTTC,CASSPPLAGGGQGQFF
TRBV11-2,-,-,TRBJ2-2,TGTGCCAGCAGGCCGCCTGGGACGCGTCGGAACACCGGGGAGCTGTTTTTT,CASRPPGTRRNTGELFF
TRBV28,once,-,TRBJ2-2,TGTGCCAGCAGTTTGTTGGGAACCGGGGAGCTGTTTTTT,CASSLLGTGELFF
TRBV29-1,-,TRBD2,TRBJ2-5,TGCAGCGTTGTAGGAACTAGCGGGTGGGAGACCCAGTACTTC,CSVVGTSGWETQYF
TRBV5-1,-,-,TRBJ2-3,TGCGCCAGCAGCTTGGACGGAACTAGCACAGATACGCAGTATTTT,CASSLDGTSTDTQYF
TRBV5-1,-,-,TRBJ2-7,TGCGCCAGCAGCCCCGGCGACTTGGCCTACGAGCAGTACTTC,CASSPGDLAYEQYF
TRBV5-8,-,-,TRBJ1-2,TGTGCCAGCAGCTTGGGAGGAGGAAACTATGGCTACACCTTC,CASSLGGGNYGYTF
TRBV2,-,-,TRBJ2-5,TGTGCCAGCAGCCCCGGGGAAGAGACCCAGTACTTC,CASSPGEETQYF
TRBV6-1,-,-,TRBJ1-2,TGTGCCAGCAGTGTAGACACCTATGGCTACACCTTC,CASSVDTYGYTF
TRBV19,-,-,TRBJ1-4,TGTGCCAGTACTGACCCGCGGGGGACGAGTAGCGAAAAACTGTTTTTT,CASTDPRGTSSEKLFF
TRBV18,-,-,TRBJ1-3,TGTGCCAGCTCACCCTCCCAGGGGTTCTCTGGAAACACCATATATTTT,CASSPSQGFSGNTIYF
TRBV5-6,-,TRBD2,TRBJ2-7,TGTGCCAGCAGGGGAACACTAGCGGGAGCCTACGAGCAGTACTTC,CASRGTLAGAYEQYF
TRBV15,-,TRBD1,TRBJ2-7,TGTGCCACCAGCAGAGCCGGGACAGTGGACTCCTACGAGCAGTACTTC,CATSRAGTVDSYEQYF
TRBV5-1,-,-,TRBJ1-1,TGCGCCAGCAGCCCTCGACAGAAAATCATGAACACTGAAGCTTTCTTT,CASSPRQKIMNTEAFF
TRBV11-3,-,-,TRBJ1-1,TGTGCCAGCAGCTTAGGGATGGGGGCTCGGACTGAAGCTTTCTTT,CASSLGMGARTEAFF
TRBV27,-,-,TRBJ1-5,TGTGCCAGCAGTTACAGGGACGGCAATCAGCCCCAGCATTTT,CASSYRDGNQPQHF
TRBV6-1,-,-,TRBJ1-3,TGTGCCAGCAGTGAATATGGTAGGGCCTCTGGAAACACCATATATTTT,CASSEYGRASGNTIYF
TRBV19,-,-,TRBJ1-4,TGTGCCAGTAGTGTTGACAAGGCCGAAAAACTGTTTTTT,CASSVDKAEKLFF
TRBV18,-,TRBD1,TRBJ2-7,TGTGCCAGCTCCGGGACAGGGTGGGACGAGCAGTACTTC,CASSGTGWDEQYF
TRBV7-2,-,-,TRBJ2-3,TGTGCCAGCAGCTTAGCTTATACAGATACGCAGTATTTT,CASSLAYTDTQYF
TRBV18,-,TRBD1,TRBJ2-2,TGTGCCAGCTCAAGCGGGACAGGGGCGAACACCGGGGAGCTGTTTTTT,CASSSGTGANTGELFF
TRBV6-6,-,-,TRBJ2-1,TGTGCCAGCAGTTCCCGACTCGGAGCCTACAATGAGCAGTTCTTC,CASSSRLGAYNEQFF
TRBV6-1,-,-,TRBJ1-1,TGTGCCAGCAGAGAGACAGGAGGGCACACTGAAGCTTTCTTT,CASRETGGHTEAFF
TRBV19,-,-,TRBJ2-2,TGTGCCAGCCGACTAGTCGGGTCGGACGGGGAGCTGTTTTTT,CASRLVGSDGELFF
TRBV27,-,-,TRBJ1-2,TGTGCCAGCAGTTTGTCGGCCATTGGAATCTATGGCTACACCTTC,CASSLSAIGIYGYTF
TRBV2,-,TRBD1,TRBJ1-2,TGTGCCAGCAGCTTATTACAGGGGCGAGATGGCTACACCTTC,CASSLLQGRDGYTF
TRBV5-1,-,-,TRBJ2-6,TGCGCCAGCAGCTTGGGCACGGGCTCTGGGGCCAACGTCCTGACTTTC,CASSLGTGSGANVLTF
TRBV9,once,-,TRBJ2-3,TGTGCCAGCAGCGTAGGGCGGGTGTCAGATACGCAGTATTTT,CASSVGRVSDTQYF
TRBV10-1,once,TRBD2,TRBJ2-1,TGCGCCAGCAGTGAGTTCAGCGGGAGCTCCTACAATGAGCAGTTCTTC,CASSEFSGSSYNEQFF
TRBV30,few,TRBD1,TRBJ2-7,TGTGCCTGGGGAAGACAGGGGATCCACGAGCAGTACTTC,CAWGRQGIHEQYF
TRBV5-6,-,TRBD2,TRBJ2-1,TGTGCCAGCAGCCCCACAGGCGGGGGGAATGAGCAGTTCTTC,CASSPTGGGNEQFF
TRBV2,-,-,TRBJ1-2,TGTGCCAGCAGTGATACTTCCTGGGTCTATGGCTACACCTTC,CASSDTSWVYGYTF
TRBV5-1,-,-,TRBJ1-1,TGCGCCAGCACTACAGGCTACTCGAACACTGAAGCTTTCTTT,CASTTGYSNTEAFF
TRBV6-1,-,TRBD1,TRBJ1-2,TGTGCCAGCAGTGTGCAGGGGGCGGACTATGGCTACACCTTC,CASSVQGADYGYTF
TRBV6-5,-,-,TRBJ2-3,TGTGCCAGCAGTTACTACGCAGGGAGCACAGATACGCAGTATTTT,CASSYYAGSTDTQYF
TRBV27,-,TRBD1,TRBJ2-3,TGTGCCAGCAGTTTAGGGACAGCACAAGTTAGCACAGATACGCAGTATTTT,CASSLGTAQVSTDTQYF
TRBV28,-,TRBD2,TRBJ2-1,TGTGCCAGCAGTTCAAATCGAGCGGGATTTGACAATGAGCAGTTCTTC,CASSSNRAGFDNEQFF
TRBV6-1,-,-,TRBJ1-1,TGTGCCAGCAGTGAAAGTAGGGTTAATGAAGCTTTCTTT,CASSESRVNEAFF
TRBV7-3,-,TRBD2,TRBJ2-1,TGTGCCAGCAGCAAAATTAGCGGGAGTTCCTACAATGAGCAGTTCTTC,CASSKISGSSYNEQFF
TRBV4-1,-,-,TRBJ2-7,TGCGCCAGCAGCCAAGTGACCAAACCCTACGAGCAGTACTTC,CASSQVTKPYEQYF
TRBV18,-,-,TRBJ1-4,TGTGCCAGCTCACTGGGGGTACCAGGGTCAACTAATGAAAAACTGTTTTTT,CASSLGVPGSTNEKLFF
TRBV14,-,-,TRBJ2-4,TGTGCCAGCAGCCAAGCCGCGTCGAGGACACTCTACTTC,CASSQAASRTLYF
TRBV20-1,-,-,TRBJ2-7,TGCAGTGCTAGTGGCACCTACGAGCAGTACTTC,CSASGTYEQYF
TRBV9,-,-,TRBJ1-1,TGTGCCAGCAGCCGGACGGGGAACACTGAAGCTTTCTTT,CASSRTGNTEAFF
TRBV18,-,-,TRBJ2-5,TGTGCCAGCTCACCACTGGACTCCGCAGAGACCCAGTACTTC,CASSPLDSAETQYF
TRBV23-1,-,TRBD1,TRBJ2-2,TGCGCCAGCAGTCAATCCAGACAGGGGAAATGCACCGGGGAGCTGTTTTTT,CASSQSRQGKCTGELFF
TRBV7-3,-,-,TRBJ2-7,TGTGCCAGCAGCCCCCGAACGGCCAGCGAGCAGTACTTC,CASSPRTASEQYF
TRBV19,once,-,TRBJ2-3,TGTGCCAGTAGTATGATGGATACGCAGTATTTT,CASSMMDTQYF
TRBV2,-,TRBD2,TRBJ2-2,TGTGCCAGCAGTGTTGCTAGCGGGGGGGCTCGTACCGGGGAGCTGTTTTTT,CASSVASGGARTGELFF
TRBV7-8,-,-,TRBJ2-7,TGTGCCAGCAGCTTAGCGGCGGCAGGGTCCTACGAGCAGTACTTC,CASSLAAAGSYEQYF
TRBV11-2,-,TRBD2,TRBJ2-1,TGTGCCAGCAGCTTGCGTAGCGGGGGGTCCTACAATGAGCAGTTCTTC,CASSLRSGGSYNEQFF
TRBV27,few,-,TRBJ1-2,TGTGCCAGCAGTTTATCGTTACAACCCCGGTATGGCTACACCTTC,CASSLSLQPRYGYTF